Listed below are T cell receptor beta chains from one sample, sequenced in a study of OX40 agonist ivuxolimab in advanced cancers. The repertoire was sequenced with immunoSEQ multiplex PCR; TCRdb's copy has only in-frame clones and lacks some. The data show 52,000 or so clones, 82% seen once. Here the sequenced sample was CD4+ or CD8+ T cells sorted from blood, taken in a trial of the OX40 agonist ivuxolimab. These receptor sequences come from an adult with an advanced solid tumor such as melanoma, head and neck, liver or kidney cancer. Both conserved end residues are part of each CDR3. D genes are given only for firm matches. Clone size, where shown, is once, few, many, or a class for clones that have expanded.

>TRBJ2-2|TRBV7-9|.|.
CASSLVATGELFF
TGTGCCAGCAGCTTAGTAGCCACCGGGGAGCTGTTTTTT
>TRBJ1-1|TRBV7-9|.|.
CASSHRWDTEAFF
TGCGCCAGCAGCCACCGGTGGGATACTGAAGCTTTCTTT
>TRBJ1-6|TRBV7-2|.|.
CASSTASNSPLHF
TGTGCCAGCAGCACAGCTTCGAATTCACCCCTCCACTTT
>TRBJ2-5|TRBV5-4|.|.
CASSLKPLSQETQYF
TGTGCCAGCAGCTTGAAACCGCTAAGCCAAGAGACCCAGTACTTC
>TRBJ1-2|TRBV18|medium-sized|TRBD1
CASSPGQGNYGYTF
TGTGCCAGCTCACCAGGACAGGGTAACTATGGCTACACCTTC
>TRBJ2-1|TRBV5-6|.|.
CASSRPDRFF
TGTGCCAGCAGCAGGCCAGACAGGTTCTTC
>TRBJ1-4|TRBV19|.|TRBD1
CASSRGQNNEKLFF
TGTGCCAGTAGTAGGGGACAGAATAATGAAAAACTGTTTTTT
>TRBJ1-2|TRBV5-1|.|.
CASSLVGNGYTF
TGCGCCAGCAGCTTGGTGGGAAATGGCTACACCTTC
>TRBJ1-6|TRBV5-4|.|.
CASSLISGGDSPLHF
TGTGCCAGCAGCTTGATTTCCGGGGGTGATTCACCCCTCCACTTT
>TRBJ1-5|TRBV6-1|.|.
CASSGDRLQWTQHF
TGTGCCAGCAGTGGGGACCGTCTTCAGTGGACCCAGCATTTT
>TRBJ2-3|TRBV9|.|.
CASSVATRLASSTDTQYF
TGTGCCAGCAGCGTAGCTACGAGGTTAGCGTCTAGCACAGATACGCAGTATTTT
>TRBJ2-2|TRBV9|.|.
CASSPRPLFGELFF
TGTGCCAGCAGCCCTCGACCCCTTTTCGGGGAGCTGTTTTTT
>TRBJ1-5|TRBV7-2|.|.
CASSEPGFTREQPQHF
TGTGCCAGCAGCGAACCCGGGTTTACGAGGGAGCAGCCCCAGCATTTT
>TRBJ2-5|TRBV5-6|.|TRBD2
CASSRTTSGPYQETQYF
TGTGCCAGCAGCCGGACCACTAGCGGGCCTTACCAAGAGACCCAGTACTTC
>TRBJ2-7|TRBV28|few|TRBD1
CASSGAGTGIAYEQYF
TGTGCCAGCAGTGGCGCTGGGACAGGGATCGCCTACGAGCAGTACTTC
>TRBJ2-5|TRBV7-6|once|TRBD1
CASSLGGRGLQETQYF
TGTGCCAGCAGCTTAGGTGGCAGGGGGCTCCAAGAGACCCAGTACTTC
>TRBJ2-7|TRBV6-5|.|.
CASSYSLRGYEQYF
TGTGCCAGCAGTTACTCGCTCAGGGGCTACGAGCAGTACTTC
>TRBJ2-3|TRBV18|.|.
CASSPDPLETDTQYF
TGTGCCAGCTCCCCGGACCCGCTTGAGACAGATACGCAGTATTTT
>TRBJ2-1|TRBV4-3|medium-sized|.
CASSQEGAGHNEQFF
TGCGCCAGCAGCCAAGAAGGCGCAGGTCACAATGAGCAGTTCTTC
>TRBJ2-3|TRBV18|.|.
CASSPQAGFTDTQYF
TGTGCCAGCTCACCACAGGCCGGATTCACAGATACGCAGTATTTT